The TCR beta chain under discussion was sequenced for a study of cytomegalovirus exposure and HLA in healthy donors. The PCR ran on 60 Vbeta and 13 Jbeta primers. Using immunoSEQ multiplex PCR, the repertoire was profiled, and TCRdb retains in-frame clones only, with some absent. The data contain under 200,000 clones, under 80% of them singletons. Findings and limits, study-wide: In a later analysis, TCR beta V- and J-gene trimming was associated with a missense DCLRE1C variant. Common viral pathogens seemed to be connected with several of the most significant clusters, according to a later analysis. TCR beta chains numbering more than 150 were designated cytomegalovirus-associated.

In the case of this clone: As yet, its antigen is unknown.

From germline, CDR1 is MNHEY and CDR2 SVGAGI. This CDR3 region has 14 residues. The trim removed 5 bases at V and 4 bases at J, leaving 5 bases unmatched. This chain links TRBV6-5 with TRBJ1-5; 7 bases match TRBD1. This TCR derives from a woman in her twenties or thirties in good health and CMV-seronegative. The sample comprised PBMCs. CDR3 protein: CASSEQQGNQPQHF. The DNA of the CDR3 is TGTGCCAGCAGTGAACAACAGGGGAATCAGCCCCAGCATTTT.